These 8 T cell receptor beta chains came from one sample sequenced in a study of cytomegalovirus exposure and HLA in healthy donors. In the PCR, 60 Vbeta and 13 Jbeta primers were used. Method: immunoSEQ multiplex PCR; TCRdb's copy keeps in-frame clones and lacks some. This sample has 60,000 to 90,000 clones; 70% occur once, and the top ten carry about 10%. The specimen was PBMCs. Receptors originate from a woman between 45 and 65 years old in good health and CMV-seropositive.

With respect to this clone: The junction does not match germline at one end; this may be a read error. The V call is TRBV10-3, the J call TRBJ1-2; 7 nucleotides align to TRBD1. The length of the CDR3 is 15 residues. Germline CDR1 reads ENHRY; CDR2 reads SYGVKD. The CDR3 region is CAISESGTAGGFVHF. As DNA, the CDR3 is TGTGCCATCAGTGAGTCGGGGACAGCAGGCGGGTTTGTACACTTC.

The chain carries TRBV19 and TRBJ1-5; D is possibly TRBD1 (5 bases). The CDR3 has 17 amino acids. Per the germline V gene, CDR1 is LNHDA and CDR2 is SQIVND (reference sequence). Trimming pared 3 bases from V and 0 bases from J, leaving 15 bases between. Here the CDR3 DNA reads TGTGCCAGTAGTATTCCCGCCGCAGGGATTAGCAATCAGCCCCAGCATTTT. Protein: CASSIPAAGISNQPQHF.

This chain links TRBV5-4 with TRBJ2-7; TRBD2 is a possible D gene (6 bases). Looked up from germline, CDR1 is SGHNT and CDR2 is YYREEE (reference sequence). The V and J ends lost 3 bases and 3 bases respectively, with 22 bases between them. This CDR3 has 17 amino acids. The CDR3 here is CASSYRLGLPVRYEQYF. As DNA, the CDR3 is TGTGCCAGCAGCTACCGACTAGGTCTCCCTGTACGCTACGAGCAGTACTTC.

This clone was seen just once. V is TRBV28 and J is TRBJ2-7; D may be TRBD2 (5 bases). The germline V gene has CDR1 MDHEN and CDR2 SYDVKM. V lost 7 bases, J lost 2 bases, and 15 bases lay in between. This CDR3 is built from 14 residues. DNA of the CDR3: TGTGCCAGCAAGGGCCCCGGAGGAACCTACGAGCAGTACTTC. As protein: CASKGPGGTYEQYF.

This chain connects TRBV11-2 to TRBJ2-5, with 8 bases lining up with TRBD2. The CDR3 totals 14 residues. The junction had 4 bases not matched to a gene; V was cut back by 3 bases and J by 4 bases. Germline lookup yields CDR1 SGHAT and CDR2 FQNNGV. For the CDR3, the DNA is TGTGCCAGCAGCTTTAGCGGGGTTCGAGAGACCCAGTACTTC. Translated, it gives CASSFSGVRETQYF.

This chain connects TRBV6-1 to TRBJ2-1; TRBD1 matches at 7 bases. The CDR3 has 14 amino acids. V gave up 10 bases and J gave up 5 bases; unmatched junction bases: 11. In germline, CDR1 is MNHNS, CDR2 SASEGT. The CDR3 is CAIGERGRHNEQFF. The CDR3 DNA sequence: TGTGCCATAGGGGAAAGGGGGCGACACAATGAGCAGTTCTTC.

This sequence joins TRBV7-9 and TRBJ2-1, with D unclear. This CDR3 contains 12 residues. Germline values: CDR1 SEHNR, CDR2 FQNEAQ (reference sequence). V dropped 7 bases and J dropped 4 bases, with 8 bases sitting between them. CDR3 protein: CASTVGYNEQFF. The CDR3 region has the DNA TGTGCCAGCACCGTCGGGTACAATGAGCAGTTCTTC.

The gene calls are TRBV7-7 and TRBJ2-1, with TRBD2 matching over 8 bases. The J segment lost 7 bases and the V segment lost 2 bases, leaving 4 bases of the junction unmatched. Germline V gene lookup returns CDR1 SSHAT and CDR2 FNYEAQ (reference sequence). The CDR3 is made up of 14 amino acids. The CDR3 loop reads CASSLSGSSNEQFF. DNA for the CDR3: TGTGCCAGCAGCTTAAGCGGGAGTTCAAATGAGCAGTTCTTC.